This T cell receptor beta chain derives from a study of blood T cell repertoires in COVID-19. Germline CDR1 and CDR2: LGHNA and YSLEER. CDR3 length equals 16 residues. Trimming took 0 bases from V and 3 from J, leaving 15 bases between them. Measured with immunoSEQ multiplex PCR; TCRdb has only the in-frame clones, and not every one. There are approximately 25,000 clones in the sample; about four fifths occur only once, and about 42% lies in the top ten. This clone has just one count. The TCR originated in an elderly woman with acute or convalescent COVID-19. The chain combines TRBV4-3 with TRBJ2-7, with no clear D. The specimen was peripheral blood. In DNA, the CDR3 is TGCGCCAGCAGCCAAGAGGCGAGGTCCCCTCTCTACGAGCAGTACTTC. Amino acid sequence: CASSQEARSPLYEQYF.